These T cell receptor beta chains were read from a single sample in a study of T cell responses to AZD1222 COVID-19 vaccine. This table comes from immunoSEQ multiplex PCR, and its TCRdb copy is limited to in-frame clones, with some not included. The table shows about 100,000 clones, with around 87% occurring only once. The sequencing used peripheral blood, collected on day 0 of MenACWY control vaccination. Receptors were obtained from an adult in good health. CDR3s include the opening cysteine and the closing phenylalanine or tryptophan. The order of the fields is D gene, V gene, CDR3 protein. A D gene is named only where the DNA matches it firmly.

>.|TRBV27
CASSLGPPSGANVLTF
>.|TRBV11-1
CASSLQGFGYTF
>.|TRBV19
CASLGQFNSNQPQHF
>.|TRBV5-1
CASSSLETLEAKNIQYF
>.|TRBV10-3
CAIRGLQDTEAFF
>.|TRBV20-1
CSAFYNTEAFF
>.|TRBV7-9
CASSLGGEAFF
>.|TRBV10-3
CAISEGNNSPLHF
>.|TRBV27
CASSTGGNEQFF
>.|TRBV9
CASSPRAARADEQFF
>.|TRBV3-1/TRBV3-2
CASSRTGAGNTIYF
>.|TRBV30
CAWSVRWGTPIYF
>TRBD1|TRBV19
CASSTQGPRETQYF
>.|TRBV29-1
CSVEGQGGEQYF
>.|TRBV7-8
CASSPWKTNQPQHF
>.|TRBV21-1
CASSRRRNSYEQYF
>TRBD1|TRBV29-1
CSVDFPGQIYGYTF
>TRBD1|TRBV7-2
CASRTTGGDVIELFF